What follows are 18 T cell receptor beta chains derived from one specimen sequenced in a study of blood T cell repertoires in COVID-19 (TCRdb year 2020). The method was the immunoSEQ multiplex PCR assay. Held by TCRdb, this immuneACCESS table contains in-frame sequences only and omits some clones. Under half of the omission traces to an unresolved V gene where checked; the cause of the rest is unknown. The sample data list about 160,000 clones, and 84% of these were observed just once. Nearly 8% of the sample is held by the ten biggest clonotypes. The specimen was PBMCs or T cells enriched from blood (not recorded which). All receptors come from a woman aged 45 to 65 who had recovered from COVID-19.

This chain uses TRBV6-5 with TRBJ2-2; 12 positions match TRBD1. The CDR3 loop spans 14 amino acids. Germline trimming cut 10 bases from V and 6 bases from J; bases unmatched to any gene: 6. The germline gives CDR1 MNHEY, CDR2 SVGAGI. The CDR3 nucleotides read TGTGCCACACTCCGGGACAGGGGGCCCGGGGAGCTGTTTTTT. Protein: CATLRDRGPGELFF.

The chain combines TRBV13 with TRBJ2-5, with TRBD2 matching 10 bases. The trim removed 2 bases at V and 5 bases at J, leaving 5 bases unmatched. Germline V gene sequence: CDR1 PRHDT, CDR2 FYEKMQ (reference sequence). The CDR3 runs 15 residues. DNA for the CDR3: TGTGCCAGCAGCTTACTAGCGGGGGTAGGGGAGACCCAGTACTTC. Translation gives CASSLLAGVGETQYF. Full variable domain (outside the CDR3, taken from reference TRBV13 and TRBJ2-5): AAGVIQSPRHLIKEKRETATLKCYPIPRHDTVYWYQQGPGQDPQFLISFYEKMQSDKGSIPDRFSAQQFSDYHSELNMSSLELGDSALYFCASSLLAGVGETQYFGPGTRLLVL.

The chain joins TRBV12-3 or TRBV12-4 to TRBJ1-3; D gene uncertain. Between the trimmed V and J ends, which lost 3 bases and 12 bases, there was a span of 9 bases. CDR3 length: 11 amino acids. The CDR3 sequence: CASSFGEHIYF. The CDR3 region has the DNA TGTGCCAGCAGTTTCGGGGAGCACATATATTTT.

This clone was observed at least ten times. The chain recombines TRBV28 with TRBJ1-3; 7 nucleotides line up with TRBD1. CDR1 is MDHEN and CDR2 is SYDVKM in the germline V gene. The CDR3 is 14 amino acids. The V segment lost 5 bases and the J segment 2 bases; nucleotides outside the gene matches: 3. CDR3 sequence: CASSNQGAGNTIYF. For the CDR3, the DNA is TGTGCCAGCAGTAATCAGGGGGCTGGAAACACCATATATTTT.

This clone was counted only a few times. The J gene is TRBJ2-1, the V gene TRBV9; the match to TRBD2 covers 10 bases. The ends lost 4 bases at V and 6 bases at J; junction bases unmatched: 10. CDR3 size: 16 residues. CDR1 SGDLS and CDR2 YYNGEE come from the germline V gene. The CDR3 nucleotides are TGTGCCAGCAGCTCCCCCCTAGCGGGAGATCCCAATGAGCAGTTCTTC. Amino acids: CASSSPLAGDPNEQFF. Using reference TRBV9 and TRBJ2-1 for the parts outside the CDR3, the full variable domain is DSGVTQTPKHLITATGQRVTLRCSPRSGDLSVYWYQQSLDQGLQFLIQYYNGEERAKGNILERFSAQQFPDLHSELNLSSLELGDSALYFCASSSPLAGDPNEQFFGPGTRLTVL.

The chain links TRBV5-1 to TRBJ1-2; 7 bases map to TRBD1. The CDR3 covers 15 residues. The germline V gene encodes CDR1 SGHRS and CDR2 YFSETQ. V shed 4 bases, J shed 2 bases, and the junction held 8 bases outside the gene matches. CDR3 protein: CASSRETGANYGYTF. CDR3 nucleotides: TGCGCCAGCAGCAGGGAAACAGGGGCAAACTATGGCTACACCTTC.

There are a few counts of this clone. Additional DNA sequences in this sample encode the identical CDR3. CDR3 in amino acids: CASSDRTYEQYF. CDR3 DNA sequence: TGTGCCAGCAGTGACAGGACCTACGAGCAGTACTTC. The chain employs TRBV27 and TRBJ2-7, with D maybe TRBD1 (6 bases). V lost 5 bases and J lost 2, with 7 bases in between. The CDR3 has 12 amino acids. Germline CDR1 reads MNHEY; CDR2 reads SMNVEV (reference sequence).

The rearrangement links TRBV28 to TRBJ1-2; D possibly corresponds to TRBD1 (5 bases). Trimming left V 9 bases short and J 5 bases short, with 16 bases between. The CDR3 is made up of 13 amino acids. Germline CDR1 is MDHEN and CDR2 is SYDVKM. This CDR3 reads CASFGGVIYGYTF. The CDR3 region has the DNA TGTGCCAGTTTCGGAGGGGTAATATATGGCTACACCTTC.

This clone was observed a single time. The chain joins TRBV6-5 to TRBJ1-2, with unresolved D. This CDR3 has 13 amino acids. CDR1 MNHEY and CDR2 SVGAGI come from the germline V gene. The V and J ends lost 6 bases and 4 bases respectively, with 12 bases between them. The CDR3 spells CASSPNKPYGYTF. CDR3 nucleotides: TGTGCCAGCAGCCCCAACAAACCCTATGGCTACACCTTC.

The V and J genes are TRBV6-1 and TRBJ1-5; TRBD1 matches at 7 bases. The J segment lost 7 bases and the V segment lost 3 bases, leaving 6 bases of the junction unmatched. The CDR3 has 14 residues. CDR1 is MNHNS and CDR2 is SASEGT in the germline V gene. In DNA, the CDR3 is TGTGCCAGCAGTGATGGGACAGTTGGGCAGCCCCAGCATTTT. Amino acids: CASSDGTVGQPQHF.

This clone has just one count. J is TRBJ2-2 and V is TRBV21-1; the listed D gene, TRBD2, was not tested against the DNA. TRBV21-1 represents a pseudogene. The CDR3 consists of 13 residues. CDR3 sequence reads: CASNFLETGELFF. CDR3 in DNA: TGTGCCAGCAACTTCCTAGAAACCGGGGAGCTGTTTTTT.

This chain joins TRBV24-1 and TRBJ1-2, with TRBD1 as a possible D gene (5 bases). The germline V gene has CDR1 KGHDR and CDR2 SFDVKD. The CDR3 is 13 residues long. V shed 5 bases and J shed 5 bases, with 11 bases lying between them. As DNA, the CDR3 is TGTGCCACCAGTGGCGGGGGACCATATGGCTACACCTTC. The encoded protein is CATSGGGPYGYTF.

This clone was observed once. The chain employs TRBV11-3 and TRBJ1-1; 10 positions agree with TRBD1. Germline lookup yields CDR1 SGHNT and CDR2 YENEEA. Trimming removed 5 bases from V and 9 bases from J; junction bases left unmatched: 18. This CDR3 is 17 amino acids long. CDR3: CASSPLFGTGALMKAFF. In DNA form, the CDR3 reads TGTGCCAGCAGCCCCTTATTTGGGACAGGGGCCCTCATGAAAGCTTTCTTT.

This clone was counted many times. The V gene is TRBV5-5, the J gene TRBJ2-2; D not certain. The CDR3 runs to 12 residues. CDR1 is SGHKS and CDR2 is YYEKEE in the germline V gene (reference sequence). Trimming shortened V by 0 bases and J by 8 bases, and 5 bases separated the two germline ends. CDR3 nucleotides: TGTGCCAGCAGCTTGGTCGGTGGGGAGCTGTTTTTT. Residues: CASSLVGGELFF.

The rearrangement uses TRBV5-5 and TRBJ2-5, with 9 bases lining up with TRBD1. The trim removed 0 bases at V and 1 base at J, leaving 4 bases unmatched. The CDR3 runs 16 residues. Germline V gene data show CDR1 as SGHKS and CDR2 as YYEKEE (reference sequence). As DNA, the CDR3 is TGTGCCAGCAGCTTGGCGAAGACAGGGGGCCAAGAGACCCAGTACTTC. Amino acids: CASSLAKTGGQETQYF.

The chain is built from TRBV5-1 and TRBJ2-5, with 8 bases matching TRBD1. V shed 3 bases and J 5 bases; nucleotides not matched to a gene: 6. Germline CDR1 is SGHRS and CDR2 is YFSETQ. CDR3 size: 14 residues. The CDR3 here is CASSSGQGGETQYF. In DNA form, the CDR3 reads TGCGCCAGCAGCTCCGGACAGGGCGGGGAGACCCAGTACTTC.

This chain uses TRBV5-4 with TRBJ1-3; D uncertain. Between the trimmed V and J ends, which lost 5 bases and 3 bases, there was a span of 15 bases. The CDR3 length is 15 residues. CDR1 is SGHNT and CDR2 is YYREEE in the germline V gene (reference sequence). This CDR3 is CASRPGNSFGNTIYF. The CDR3 nucleotides are TGTGCCAGCAGGCCGGGTAATTCCTTTGGAAACACCATATATTTT.

A single count supports this clone. The chain has TRBV27 and TRBJ2-5; 9 nucleotides agree with TRBD1. CDR3 length: 15 residues. The V and J ends lost 4 bases and 5 bases, in that order; junction bases with no gene match: 8. Per germline, CDR1 MNHEY and CDR2 SMNVEV (reference sequence). CDR3 protein: CASSSTTGGMETQYF. The CDR3 DNA reads TGTGCCAGCAGTTCGACCACAGGGGGCATGGAGACCCAGTACTTC.